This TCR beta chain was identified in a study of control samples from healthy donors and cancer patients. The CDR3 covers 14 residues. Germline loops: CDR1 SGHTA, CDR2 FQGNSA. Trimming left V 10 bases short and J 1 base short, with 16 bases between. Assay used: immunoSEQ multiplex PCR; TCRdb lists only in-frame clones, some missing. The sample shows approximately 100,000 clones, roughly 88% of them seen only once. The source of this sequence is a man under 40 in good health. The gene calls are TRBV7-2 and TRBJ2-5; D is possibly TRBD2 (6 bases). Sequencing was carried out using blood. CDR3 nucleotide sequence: TGTGCCACCTCTGGAGGGCCGGGCCAAGAGACCCAGTACTTC. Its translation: CATSGGPGQETQYF.